Below are 13 T cell receptor beta chains sequenced from a single sample in a study of T cell responses to AZD1222 COVID-19 vaccine. Clones were read by immunoSEQ multiplex PCR, and TCRdb kept only the in-frame ones, dropping some. The sample table includes about 140,000 clones. Sequencing was performed on peripheral blood. Source of these receptors: an adult in good health.

This chain connects TRBV20-1 to TRBJ1-1; D may be TRBD1 (5 bases). There are 12 residues in the CDR3. The germline gives CDR1 DFQATT, CDR2 SNEGSKA (reference sequence). Trimming took off 3 bases at V and 7 bases at J, with 12 bases between the two ends. The CDR3 spells CSASPGLYEAFF. CDR3 coding DNA: TGCAGTGCTAGTCCAGGGTTATATGAAGCTTTCTTT.

V gene TRBV7-9 combines with J gene TRBJ1-2; D may be TRBD1 (5 bases). Between the trimmed V and J ends, which lost 0 bases and 5 bases, there was a span of 7 bases. In germline, CDR1 is SEHNR, CDR2 FQNEAQ (reference sequence). This CDR3 region has 13 residues. Here the CDR3 reads CASSLAQGYGYTF. For the CDR3, the DNA is TGTGCCAGCAGCTTAGCCCAGGGTTATGGCTACACCTTC. Full variable domain (rest looked up from reference TRBV7-9 and TRBJ1-2): DTGVSQNPRHKITKRGQNVTFRCDPISEHNRLYWYRQTLGQGPEFLTYFQNEAQLEKSRLLSDRFSAERPKGSFSTLEIQRTEQGDSAMYLCASSLAQGYGYTFGSGTRLTVV.

This chain links TRBV30 with TRBJ2-5; TRBD1 aligns across 9 bases. Germline values: CDR1 GTSNPN, CDR2 SVGIG (reference sequence). V was clipped by 3 bases and J by 4 bases; unmatched bases: 3. The length of the CDR3 is 13 residues. CDR3 residues: CAWRTGGGETQYF. The CDR3 bases are TGTGCCTGGAGGACAGGGGGGGGAGAGACCCAGTACTTC.

The gene calls are TRBV6-5 and TRBJ2-7; D may be TRBD1 or TRBD2 (5 bases each). Trimming cost V 2 bases and J 0 bases, with 11 bases left between them. The CDR3 has 15 residues. Germline lookup yields CDR1 MNHEY and CDR2 SVGAGI. The CDR3 nucleotides read TGTGCCAGCAGTTACGCCGGGGCAGGCTCCTACGAGCAGTACTTC. As protein: CASSYAGAGSYEQYF.

The genes are TRBV5-1 and TRBJ2-5, with D unresolved. CDR1 and CDR2 from the germline V gene are SGHRS and YFSETQ. The CDR3 runs 12 residues. The V end was cut by 0 bases, the J end by 4 bases, with 4 bases between. The CDR3 coding sequence is TGCGCCAGCAGCTTGGAGGGAGAGACCCAGTACTTC. It codes for CASSLEGETQYF.

The rearrangement uses TRBV19 and TRBJ2-6, with D tentatively TRBD1 or TRBD2 (5 bases each). The CDR3 is made up of 15 amino acids. Germline CDR1 is LNHDA and CDR2 is SQIVND (reference sequence). Trimming removed 4 bases at V and 3 bases at J, with 10 bases between. CDR3 loop: CASSTSGSGANVLTF. For the CDR3, the DNA is TGTGCCAGTAGTACTTCAGGGAGTGGGGCCAACGTCCTGACTTTC.

The chain is built from TRBV9 and TRBJ2-1, with D perhaps TRBD2 (6 bases). Deletions cut 3 bases from V and 6 bases from J, with 19 bases between. There are 16 residues in the CDR3. CDR1 SGDLS and CDR2 YYNGEE come from the germline V gene. In DNA form, the CDR3 reads TGTGCCAGCAGCGGACTGGGAGGCGGGAATGGCAATGAGCAGTTCTTC. It codes for CASSGLGGGNGNEQFF. Full variable domain (missing parts from reference TRBV9 and TRBJ2-1): DSGVTQTPKHLITATGQRVTLRCSPRSGDLSVYWYQQSLDQGLQFLIQYYNGEERAKGNILERFSAQQFPDLHSELNLSSLELGDSALYFCASSGLGGGNGNEQFFGPGTRLTVL.

The chain carries TRBV18 and TRBJ1-2, with 9 bases fitting TRBD1. CDR1 and CDR2 from the germline V gene are KGHSH and LQKENI. V lost 3 bases and J lost 9; bases outside the gene matches: 23. There are 19 residues in the CDR3. The CDR3 nucleotides read TGTGCCAGCTCACCGATATCACAGGGGGCAAGCATAGGGCTTCAGAGCTACACCTTC. It translates to CASSPISQGASIGLQSYTF.

For this clone: Different DNA sequences within this sample yield the same CDR3. The chain uses TRBV11-3 and TRBJ1-4; D is uncertain. The CDR3 runs to 12 residues. V dropped 2 bases and J dropped 6 bases, with 4 bases sitting between them. Germline-derived CDR1 and CDR2 are SGHNT and YENEEA. The CDR3 DNA follows: TGTGCCAGCAGCTTAAGGGATGAAAAACTGTTTTTT. Protein product: CASSLRDEKLFF.

The V call is TRBV7-6, the J call TRBJ2-1; D unclear. Deletions cut 2 bases from V and 5 bases from J, with 13 bases between. The CDR3 is made up of 15 amino acids. Per germline, CDR1 SGHVS and CDR2 FNYEAQ. The CDR3 DNA sequence: TGTGCCAGCAGCTTAAAGGGAACAGATAACAATGAGCAGTTCTTC. Translating gives CASSLKGTDNNEQFF.

The chain combines TRBV27 with TRBJ1-5, with 10 bases identical to TRBD1. This CDR3 has 16 residues. The germline V gene encodes CDR1 MNHEY and CDR2 SMNVEV (reference sequence). V lost 5 bases to trimming and J lost 2 bases; unmatched junction nucleotides: 6. The CDR3 is CASSPGQGLGNQPQHF. The CDR3 DNA sequence: TGTGCCAGCAGTCCGGGACAGGGGTTGGGCAATCAGCCCCAGCATTTT.

V gene TRBV18 combines with J gene TRBJ1-1; D is perhaps TRBD1 (5 bases). Trimming stripped 4 bases from V and 1 base from J, with 7 bases between. This CDR3 spans 13 amino acids. Germline V gene data show CDR1 as KGHSH and CDR2 as LQKENI. CDR3 sequence (DNA): TGTGCCAGCTCACAGACAGAGAACACTGAAGCTTTCTTT. Amino acid sequence: CASSQTENTEAFF.

The chain links TRBV3-1 (or the pseudogene TRBV3-2) to TRBJ2-7, with 10 bases lining up with TRBD1. V shed 3 bases and J 2 bases; nucleotides not matched to a gene: 10. Germline V gene data show CDR1 as LGHDT and CDR2 as YNNKEL (reference sequence). The CDR3 contains 17 residues. The CDR3 nucleotides are TGTGCCAGCAGCCAGGGGCGGACAGGGGGTTTTGCCTACGAGCAGTACTTC. This codes for CASSQGRTGGFAYEQYF.